The text below deals with one TCR beta chain. Authors' methods: Counts of nucleated cells, estimated from reference gene primer amplification, were obtained. The data were produced by immunoSEQ multiplex PCR, yet TCRdb's version contains in-frame clones alone and is incomplete. For V, J and clone size, that table is used; D and trimming come from the DNA. The sample records approximately 50,000 clones, roughly 90% being singletons. This record comes from a study of blood T cell repertoires in COVID-19. Study-wide background: There were acute and convalescent COVID-19 samples, and they came from the United States, Italy and Spain. The analysed material was cDNA or gDNA that came from T cells, B-cell-depleted T cells, or PBMCs.

The CDR3 is 15 residues long. Germline V CDR1 and CDR2: SGHDT, YYEEEE. Trimming removed 1 base from V and 4 bases from J; junction bases left unmatched: 3. The sample comprised peripheral blood. V gene TRBV5-6 combines with J gene TRBJ2-1, with 9 positions matching TRBD2. The TCR was taken from a human donor in a cohort sampled during active COVID-19. This CDR3 reads CASSLSLAGYNEQFF. In DNA, the CDR3 is TGTGCCAGCAGCTTGAGTCTAGCGGGGTACAATGAGCAGTTCTTC. Full variable domain (missing parts from reference TRBV5-6 and TRBJ2-1): DAGVTQSPTHLIKTRGQQVTLRCSPKSGHDTVSWYQQALGQGPQFIFQYYEEEERQRGNFPDRFSGHQFPNYSSELNVNALLLGDSALYLCASSLSLAGYNEQFFGPGTRLTVL.